This TCR beta chain derives from a study of cytomegalovirus exposure and HLA in healthy donors. Overall study: Genotyping of more than 300 donors showed that about 79% belonged to the Caucasian-associated ancestry cluster.

CDR1 is MDHEN, CDR2 SYDVKM, per germline. Losses at the gene ends were 6 bases for V and 4 bases for J; bases not matched to a gene: 9. This CDR3 has 14 residues. PCR used 60 Vbeta primers and 13 Jbeta primers. Sequenced by immunoSEQ multiplex PCR; TCRdb stores in-frame clones only, minus some. The profile covers 95,000 to 150,000 clones, with around 77% appearing a single time and 3.7% taken by the ten largest. With respect to this clone: Its antigen remains unknown.

Study outcomes and limitations: Solely CMV serostatus was available to characterize immune exposure. Cytomegalovirus status, reportedly, was diagnosed with high specificity and sensitivity by the classifier.

The source of this sequence is a human donor in good health. Sequencing used PBMCs. V usage is TRBV28 and J usage is TRBJ2-7; TRBD2 agrees at 7 bases. The CDR3: CASSPGTTIYEQYF. The CDR3 region has the DNA TGTGCCAGCAGCCCCGGGACTACAATTTACGAGCAGTACTTC.